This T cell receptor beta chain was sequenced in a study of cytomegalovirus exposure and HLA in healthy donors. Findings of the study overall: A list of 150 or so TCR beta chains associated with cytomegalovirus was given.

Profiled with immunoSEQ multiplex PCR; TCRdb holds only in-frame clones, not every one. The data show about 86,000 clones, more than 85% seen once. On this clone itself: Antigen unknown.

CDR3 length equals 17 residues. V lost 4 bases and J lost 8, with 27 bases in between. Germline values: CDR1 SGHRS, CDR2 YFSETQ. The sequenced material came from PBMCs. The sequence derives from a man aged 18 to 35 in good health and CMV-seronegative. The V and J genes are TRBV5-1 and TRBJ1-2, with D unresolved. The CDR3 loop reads CASSLQQAGRRSSGYTF. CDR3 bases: TGCGCCAGCAGCCTCCAGCAGGCGGGCCGACGTTCTTCGGGCTACACCTTC.